These T cell receptor beta chains were read from a single sample in a study of T cells in Graves' hyperthyroidism and ophthalmopathy. MiXCR, run by TCRdb on the multiplex PCR reads, gives a single entry per CDR3 protein. Here the sample spans some 570,000 distinct CDR3 sequences, 17% being singletons. Sequencing was done on a sample of blood. The receptors here all came from a woman aged 18-35 years with Graves' ophthalmopathy. Each CDR3 is given with its conserved first and last residue. Fields, in order: clone size, V gene, D gene, J gene, CDR3 protein, CDR3 DNA. A D gene is named only where the DNA matches it firmly. Clone size, where shown, is once, few, many, or a class for clones that have expanded.

many	TRBV7-3	TRBD2	TRBJ2-3	CASSFLSGNEGDTQYF	TGTGCCAGCAGCTTTCTTAGCGGGAACGAGGGAGATACGCAGTATTTT
few	TRBV6-1	TRBD2	TRBJ2-1	CASSRYGLANNEQFF	TGTGCCAGCAGCCGCTATGGACTAGCAAACAATGAGCAGTTCTTC
many	TRBV28	NA	TRBJ2-3	CASGGWDTQYF	TGTGCCAGTGGGGGTTGGGATACGCAGTATTTT
once	TRBV3-1	NA	TRBJ2-1	CASSLAELNNEQFF	TGTGCCAGCAGCCTAGCGGAGCTCAACAATGAGCAGTTCTTC
many	TRBV19	TRBD1	TRBJ1-1	CASSPNWGQGPNTEAFF	TGTGCCAGTAGTCCCAACTGGGGACAGGGACCGAACACTGAAGCTTTCTTT
once	TRBV20-1	NA	TRBJ1-5	CGAQTGLYSNQPQHF	TGCGGTGCTCAGACAGGACTGTATAGCAATCAGCCCCAGCATTTT
few	TRBV5-6	TRBD1	TRBJ1-2	CASSPRRQGANYGYTF	TGTGCCAGCAGCCCCAGGAGACAGGGAGCTAACTATGGCTACACCTTC
many	TRBV11-3	NA	TRBJ2-3	CASSPVDVGGPFGTDTQYF	TGTGCCAGCAGCCCCGTGGATGTGGGGGGGCCGTTCGGCACAGATACGCAGTATTTT
NA	TRBV28	NA	TRBJ1-5	CASSSGATGNQPQHF	TGTGCCAGCAGCTCAGGGGCCACGGGCAATCAGCCCCAGCATTTT
many	TRBV6-2/TRBV6-3	NA	TRBJ2-7	CASSNPGRIYEQYF	TGTGCCAGCAGCAACCCGGGACGGATATACGAGCAGTACTTC
few	TRBV28	TRBD1	TRBJ1-5	CASKRDRGNQPQHF	TGTGCCAGCAAAAGGGACAGGGGGAATCAGCCCCAGCATTTT
few	TRBV6-5	NA	TRBJ2-1	CASSYRGDLYNEQFF	TGTGCCAGCAGTTACAGGGGGGATTTATACAATGAGCAGTTCTTC
few	TRBV27	TRBD1	TRBJ2-1	CASSPFPGQGYNEQFF	TGTGCCAGCAGTCCCTTCCCGGGACAGGGGTACAATGAGCAGTTCTTC
few	TRBV27	NA	TRBJ1-6	CASSPRILTSYNSPLHF	TGTGCCAGCAGCCCTCGAATCTTGACCTCCTATAATTCACCCCTCCACTTT
few	TRBV5-5	NA	TRBJ2-3	CASSFQGIHADTQYF	TGTGCCAGCAGCTTTCAAGGAATTCATGCAGATACGCAGTATTTT
NA	TRBV6-1	NA	TRBJ1-5	CASNLSPGGYSNQPQHF	TGTGCCAGCAACCTATCCCCGGGAGGATATAGCAATCAGCCCCAGCATTTT
NA	TRBV7-9	NA	TRBJ1-5	CASSSGRTGDQPQHF	TGTGCCAGCAGCTCAGGAAGGACGGGGGATCAGCCCCAGCATTTT
NA	TRBV19	NA	TRBJ2-5	CASRRDPGNQETQYF	TGTGCCAGTAGAAGGGACCCCGGCAATCAAGAGACCCAGTACTTC
many	TRBV28	NA	TRBJ1-2	CASALWGRGYTF	TGTGCCAGCGCACTCTGGGGCAGAGGCTACACCTTC
many	TRBV20-1	NA	TRBJ1-1	CSAIRLPEAFF	TGCAGTGCTATACGGCTCCCTGAAGCTTTCTTT
many	TRBV5-1	TRBD2	TRBJ2-7	CASSVGTTTYEQYF	TGCGCCAGCAGCGTAGGGACTACTACCTACGAGCAGTACTTC
NA	TRBV15	TRBD2	TRBJ2-1	CATSRTLAERVYNEQFF	TGTGCCACCAGCAGAACACTAGCGGAAAGGGTTTACAATGAGCAGTTCTTC
many	TRBV2	NA	TRBJ2-1	CASSVPGSSYNEQFF	TGTGCCAGCAGTGTCCCCGGGAGTTCCTACAATGAGCAGTTCTTC
many	TRBV28	NA	TRBJ1-5	CASALRQNGQPQHF	TGTGCCAGCGCATTAAGGCAGAATGGTCAGCCCCAGCATTTT
many	TRBV27	NA	TRBJ2-1	CASSPLFGVENEQFF	TGTGCCAGCAGTCCCTTATTTGGAGTTGAAAATGAGCAGTTCTTC
many	TRBV18	TRBD1	TRBJ1-2	CASSPQDRGPYGYTF	TGTGCCAGCTCACCCCAGGACAGGGGCCCCTACGGCTACACCTTC
many	TRBV7-2	NA	TRBJ2-3	CASSVRGASTDTQYF	TGTGCCAGCAGCGTCAGGGGGGCAAGCACAGATACGCAGTATTTT
NA	TRBV20-1	TRBD1	TRBJ1-1	CSADRQGNTEAFF	TGCAGTGCTGACAGACAGGGGAACACTGAAGCTTTCTTT
many	TRBV28	NA	TRBJ1-2	CASSLRGRTLLSYYGYTF	TGTGCCAGCAGTTTAAGAGGGAGGACACTTTTATCCTACTATGGCTACACCTTC
NA	TRBV27	TRBD2	TRBJ2-2	CASSSTMGGRALWVNTGELFF	TGTGCCAGCTCTTCCACCATGGGGGGGAGGGCTTTATGGGTGAACACCGGGGAGCTGTTTTTT
NA	TRBV14	NA	TRBJ2-7	CASSQVTGNEQYF	TGTGCCAGCAGCCAAGTCACTGGGAACGAGCAGTACTTC
NA	TRBV3-1	TRBD1	TRBJ1-2	CASSQSPTGGFGYTF	TGTGCCAGCAGCCAATCACCGACAGGGGGGTTTGGCTACACCTTC
few	TRBV28	TRBD1	TRBJ1-2	CASSSWTGPRGYTF	TGTGCCAGCAGTTCCTGGACAGGCCCGCGGGGCTACACCTTC
many	TRBV7-2	TRBD2	TRBJ2-5	CASSLGLAGSTWYF	TGTGCCAGCAGCCTGGGACTAGCGGGCTCCACCTGGTACTTC
NA	TRBV5-1	TRBD1	TRBJ2-7	CASSWWTGNDEQYF	TGCGCCAGCAGCTGGTGGACAGGGAACGACGAGCAGTACTTC
many	TRBV10-3	NA	TRBJ2-7	CAISESGGDEQYF	TGTGCCATCAGTGAGTCTGGCGGGGACGAGCAGTACTTC
few	TRBV5-5	TRBD1	TRBJ1-4	CASSDGGDRGNEKLFF	TGTGCCAGCAGTGATGGCGGGGACAGGGGGAATGAAAAACTGTTTTTT
NA	TRBV5-6	TRBD1	TRBJ1-1	CASSHGQGLSAFF	TGTGCCAGCAGCCATGGACAGGGTCTGTCCGCTTTCTTT
few	TRBV7-3	NA	TRBJ1-1	CASSLGLPQNTEAFF	TGTGCCAGCAGCTTAGGGTTGCCGCAGAACACTGAAGCTTTCTTT
NA	TRBV10-3	TRBD1	TRBJ1-4	CAIGTGPNEKLFF	TGTGCCATCGGGACAGGGCCAAATGAAAAACTGTTTTTT
once	TRBV6-1	NA	TRBJ2-1	CASSEAGDKYNEQFF	TGTGCCAGCAGTGAAGCGGGAGATAAATACAATGAGCAGTTCTTC
many	TRBV30	NA	TRBJ2-1	CAWSGRNEQFF	TGTGCCTGGAGTGGACGGAATGAGCAGTTCTTC
many	TRBV4-2	NA	TRBJ1-6	CASSQGTGDNSPLHF	TGTGCCAGCAGCCAGGGGACGGGGGATAATTCACCCCTCCACTTT
many	TRBV7-2	TRBD2	TRBJ2-1	CASSEMGLAYNEQFF	TGTGCCAGCAGCGAAATGGGACTAGCTTACAATGAGCAGTTCTTC
many	TRBV27	TRBD1	TRBJ2-7	CASSQMTGIAYEQYF	TGTGCCAGCAGCCAAATGACAGGGATCGCCTACGAGCAGTACTTC
few	TRBV10-3	NA	TRBJ2-7	CAISESSWAGSYEQYF	TGTGCCATCAGTGAGTCGAGCTGGGCGGGCTCCTACGAGCAGTACTTC
many	TRBV6-1	TRBD1	TRBJ2-7	CASSEWGTGTYEQYF	TGTGCCAGCAGTGAATGGGGGACAGGGACTTACGAGCAGTACTTC
NA	TRBV19	TRBD2	TRBJ2-1	CASSTSGNYNEQFF	TGTGCCAGTAGTACTAGCGGGAATTACAATGAGCAGTTCTTC
many	TRBV7-9	NA	TRBJ2-1	CASSLTGPYNEQFF	TGTGCCAGCAGCTTGACAGGTCCCTACAATGAGCAGTTCTTC
many	TRBV6-1	NA	TRBJ2-5	CASSDLQGGQETQYF	TGTGCCAGCAGTGACCTACAGGGAGGCCAAGAGACCCAGTACTTC
many	TRBV28	NA	TRBJ2-5	CASSFPLEAGETQYF	TGTGCCAGCAGTTTCCCATTAGAGGCGGGAGAGACCCAGTACTTC